What follows are 14 T cell receptor beta chains derived from one specimen sequenced in a study of beta chain features in type 1 diabetes (dated by TCRdb to between 2018 and 2020). To prepare the library, the immunoSEQ multiplex PCR assay was applied. All of the isolated RNA was reverse transcribed with the High Capacity cDNA Reverse Transcription Kit, so expressed TCRB transcripts were sequenced. TCRdb obtained this table from immuneACCESS and retained in-frame rearrangements with V and J assigned. These tables miss some clones; where compared with another copy, unresolved V genes account for less than half of the shortfall, and the remainder is unexplained. Within this sample are roughly 150,000 clones, with about 8% of them counted one time only. The ten largest clones take up approximately 0.87% of the sample. The study at large found these results: A moderate but significant shortening of TCRB CDR3 length was observed in type 1 diabetes patients in all four CD4+ subsets.

Their antigens are not known. Input material: central memory CD4+ T cells from blood. All receptors derive from a woman between 35 and 50 years old with type 1 diabetes.

This clone showed up many times. The chain carries TRBV29-1 and TRBJ1-5, with D possibly matching TRBD1 (6 bases). The length of the CDR3 is 13 residues. Trimming removed 5 bases at V and 4 bases at J, with 12 bases between. CDR1 and CDR2 from the germline V gene are SQVTM and ANQGSEA. CDR3: CSVTDSLNQPQHF. The CDR3 DNA reads as TGCAGCGTTACGGACAGCCTTAATCAGCCCCAGCATTTT.

This clone occurred many times. Additional DNA sequences in this sample encode the identical CDR3. The chain is built from TRBV6-5 and TRBJ1-1; 8 nucleotides agree with TRBD1. The length of the CDR3 is 14 residues. J was trimmed by 1 base and V by 2 bases; bases with no gene match: 0. CDR1 MNHEY and CDR2 SVGAGI come from the germline V gene. CDR3 nucleotide sequence: TGTGCCAGCAGTTACGACAGGGGGAACACTGAAGCTTTCTTT. It encodes CASSYDRGNTEAFF.

CDR3 nucleotide sequence: TGTGCCAGTTGGGGCGGCGGGAGTCGTGGGAATGAGCAGTTCTTC. This codes for CASWGGGSRGNEQFF. The chain combines TRBV19 with TRBJ2-1; 7 bases are a match to TRBD2. Germline lookup yields CDR1 LNHDA and CDR2 SQIVND (reference sequence). V lost 8 bases, J lost 7 bases, and 14 bases stayed unmatched. The CDR3 runs 15 residues.

This clone has only a few counts. J is TRBJ2-3 and V is TRBV5-1; D is perhaps TRBD2 (5 bases). Trimming removed 6 bases at V and 5 bases at J, with 16 bases between. Per germline, CDR1 SGHRS and CDR2 YFSETQ. CDR3 size: 14 residues. The CDR3 DNA reads TGCGCCAGCACCGACCCAGGAGAGGGAGATACGCAGTATTTT. This gives the protein CASTDPGEGDTQYF.

This clone was counted ten times or more. The chain links TRBV6-5 to TRBJ2-1; TRBD2 might be the D (5 bases). The V and J ends lost 0 bases and 5 bases respectively, with 8 bases between them. The CDR3 contains 14 residues. Germline values: CDR1 MNHEY, CDR2 SVGAGI. This CDR3 reads CASSYSGIHNEQFF. CDR3 coding DNA: TGTGCCAGCAGTTACTCCGGGATACACAATGAGCAGTTCTTC.

V and J are TRBV10-3 and TRBJ2-7; D gene unclear. This CDR3 is built from 11 residues. Germline lookup yields CDR1 ENHRY and CDR2 SYGVKD. V lost 3 bases and J 3 bases, leaving 3 bases between the germline ends. The CDR3 spells CAISDNYEQYF. The CDR3 DNA follows: TGTGCCATCAGTGACAACTACGAGCAGTACTTC.

The chain uses TRBV2 and TRBJ1-2, with 9 bases fitting TRBD1. Germline CDR1 is SNHLY and CDR2 is FYNNEI. The V gene end was trimmed by 9 bases and the J gene end by 8 bases; junction bases not matched to a gene: 7. The CDR3 spans 12 residues. CDR3 sequence: CASPGTGNGYTF. In DNA, the CDR3 is TGTGCCAGTCCCGGGACAGGGAACGGCTACACCTTC.

This clone has only a few counts. The chain combines TRBV4-2 with TRBJ1-1, with D uncertain. This CDR3 is 17 amino acids long. The ends were cut back, 3 bases at V and 1 base at J, with 18 bases in the middle. The germline gives CDR1 LGHNA, CDR2 YNFKEQ. This CDR3 reads CASSHAYGERSNTEAFF. CDR3 coding DNA: TGTGCCAGCAGCCATGCCTATGGGGAGAGGTCGAACACTGAAGCTTTCTTT.

The chain employs TRBV4-3 and TRBJ2-4; 7 bases agree with TRBD1. CDR1 and CDR2 (germline): LGHNA, YSLEER. J gave up 10 bases and V 0 bases, and 9 bases lay outside the gene matches. This CDR3 has 15 residues. The CDR3 sequence is CASSQDARGQEIQYF. The CDR3 nucleotides are TGCGCCAGCAGCCAAGACGCTCGAGGACAGGAAATTCAGTACTTC.

The V and J genes are TRBV28 and TRBJ2-7; TRBD2 matches at 8 bases. Germline loops: CDR1 MDHEN, CDR2 SYDVKM. J was trimmed by 1 base and V by 7 bases; bases with no gene match: 9. The CDR3 is 15 amino acids. As DNA, the CDR3 is TGTGCCAGCACCAGCGGGGGCACCTTATCCTACGAGCAGTACTTC. This translates into CASTSGGTLSYEQYF. The complete variable domain, with remaining parts taken from reference TRBV28 and TRBJ2-7, reads DVKVTQSSRYLVKRTGEKVFLECVQDMDHENMFWYRQDPGLGLRLIYFSYDVKMKEKGDIPEGYSVSREKKERFSLILESASTNQTSMYLCASTSGGTLSYEQYFGPGTRLTVT.

This clone has just a few counts. The chain links TRBV2 to TRBJ1-4; TRBD1 is a possible D gene (5 bases). Germline V gene sequence: CDR1 SNHLY, CDR2 FYNNEI. CDR3 length: 15 amino acids. The ends were cut back, 2 bases at V and 6 bases at J, with 13 bases in the middle. The CDR3 sequence is CASSELGGTYEKLFF. CDR3 DNA sequence: TGTGCCAGCAGTGAACTTGGGGGGACGTATGAAAAACTGTTTTTT. The full variable domain, its missing parts supplied by reference TRBV2 and TRBJ1-4, is EPEVTQTPSHQVTQMGQEVILRCVPISNHLYFYWYRQILGQKVEFLVSFYNNEISEKSEIFDDQFSVERPDGSNFTLKIRSTKLEDSAMYFCASSELGGTYEKLFFGSGTQLSVL.

CDR3 region: CATSMLRGYEQYF. DNA for the CDR3: TGTGCCACCAGCATGCTCCGCGGCTACGAGCAGTACTTC. The rearrangement links TRBV15 to TRBJ2-7; no definite D call. Trimming left V 4 bases short and J 3 bases short, with 10 bases between. CDR1 is LNHNV, CDR2 YYDKDF, per germline (reference sequence). CDR3 length: 13 amino acids. Full variable domain (outside the CDR3, taken from reference TRBV15 and TRBJ2-7): DAMVIQNPRYQVTQFGKPVTLSCSQTLNHNVMYWYQQKSSQAPKLLFHYYDKDFNNEADTPDNFQSRRPNTSFCFLDIRSPGLGDTAMYLCATSMLRGYEQYFGPGTRLTVT.

There are a few counts of this clone. V gene TRBV7-9 combines with J gene TRBJ2-2; no definite D call. Germline CDR1 reads SEHNR; CDR2 reads FQNEAQ (reference sequence). This CDR3 comprises 15 residues. Trimming pared 1 base from V and 3 bases from J, leaving 9 bases between. DNA for the CDR3: TGTGCCAGCAGCTTAGGAGCCTCGGACACCGGGGAGCTGTTTTTT. This codes for CASSLGASDTGELFF.

This clone came up a few times. This rearrangement joins TRBV18 to TRBJ1-5; 8 nucleotides align to TRBD1. Per germline, CDR1 KGHSH and CDR2 LQKENI. The CDR3 is 15 amino acids. Trimming cost V 4 bases and J 6 bases; bases outside gene matches: 8. The CDR3 protein is CASSQGQGNGQPQHF. The DNA for the CDR3 is TGTGCCAGCTCACAAGGACAGGGAAACGGTCAGCCCCAGCATTTT.